The 27 T cell receptor beta chains below were found in one sample sequenced in a study of regulatory T cells in long-lasting Graves disease. Described time point: newly diagnosed GD, antithyroid drugs for less than 3 months. PBMC-derived RNA was used for the TCR library. The authors built TCR beta libraries using iRepertoire HTBI primers and Arm-PCR of CDR3 regions. MiXCR was run by TCRdb on the multiplex PCR reads, yielding one entry per CDR3 protein. Of around 480,000 distinct CDR3 sequences in the sample, 16% are singletons; the top ten hold 20% to 25%. This sample was shared with a second study, whose subject was T cells in Graves' hyperthyroidism and ophthalmopathy.

The sequenced sample was peripheral blood mononuclear cells (PBMCs), obtained at new diagnosis, from a patient treated with antithyroid drugs. These receptors originate from a woman aged 40-60 years with Graves disease.

The chain has TRBV28 and TRBJ2-2, with a tentative D call TRBD2 (6 bases). CDR3 length: 12 amino acids. The germline V and J ends were trimmed by 8 bases and 6 bases, with 10 bases remaining between them. CDR1 is MDHEN and CDR2 is SYDVKM in the germline V gene. CDR3 sequence: CASQGGAGELFF. The CDR3 DNA reads as TGTGCCAGCCAGGGAGGAGCCGGGGAGCTGTTTTTT.

This clonotype occurred many times. This sequence joins TRBV28 and TRBJ1-2; D is perhaps TRBD1 (5 bases). Trimming pared 1 base from V and 6 bases from J, leaving 15 bases between. This CDR3 region has 15 residues. Germline V gives CDR1 MDHEN, CDR2 SYDVKM. CDR3 sequence: CASSLFVTEGDGYTF. CDR3 sequence (DNA): TGTGCCAGCAGTTTATTCGTGACAGAGGGCGATGGCTACACCTTC.

Here the CDR3 reads CASTLGITHTSWNGYTF. The DNA of the CDR3 is TGTGCCAGCACCCTGGGGATAACCCACACCTCCTGGAATGGCTACACCTTC. The rearrangement links TRBV7-8 to TRBJ1-2; D remains ambiguous. There are 17 residues in the CDR3. V was clipped by 7 bases and J by 6 bases, with 27 bases between them. Germline CDR1 and CDR2: SGHVS and FQNEAQ.

In its sample, this clonotype was seen many times. The J gene is TRBJ1-2, the V gene TRBV6-5; no definite D call. V was clipped by 2 bases and J by 2 bases, with 18 bases between them. The CDR3 length is 17 residues. Per the germline V gene, CDR1 is MNHEY and CDR2 is SVGAGI. The CDR3 loop is CASSYTDTTGRNYGYTF. The CDR3 nucleotides are TGTGCCAGCAGTTACACAGACACTACCGGGCGGAACTATGGCTACACCTTC.

With regard to this clonotype: A single base separates this from a much larger clone, so it may be a read error. The chain is built from TRBV6-1 and TRBJ2-7; D perhaps matches TRBD1 (5 bases). This CDR3 is 14 amino acids long. Germline CDR1 MNHNS, CDR2 SASEGT. Here the CDR3 DNA reads TGTGCCAGCAATCCACGGTACAGGACCTACGAGCTGTACTTC. The encoded protein is CASNPRYRTYELYF.

Worth noting for this clonotype: A junction end diverges from the germline sequence, so it may reflect a read error. V gene TRBV7-2 combines with J gene TRBJ1-6; D gene ambiguous. Per the germline V gene, CDR1 is SGHTA and CDR2 is FQGNSA. The CDR3 is made up of 14 amino acids. DNA of the CDR3: TGTGCCAGCAGCTTAGCGGGGTTTGATTCACTCCTCCACTTT. Residues: CASSLAGFDSLLHF. The full variable domain, its missing parts supplied by reference TRBV7-2 and TRBJ1-6, is GAGVSQSPSNKVTEKGKDVELRCDPISGHTALYWYRQSLGQGLEFLIYFQGNSAPDKSGLPSDRFSAERTGGSVSTLTIQRTQQEDSAVYLCASSLAGFDSLLHFGNGTRLTVT.

Turning to this clonotype: This clone may be a read error of a much larger clone one base away. V usage is TRBV3-1 and J usage is TRBJ2-7; 12 positions agree with TRBD1. Germline lookup yields CDR1 LGHDT and CDR2 YNNKEL (reference sequence). The CDR3 length is 14 residues. The CDR3 sequence is CASTKGTGGYERYF. The CDR3 region has the DNA TGTGCCAGCACCAAAGGGACAGGGGGCTACGAGCGGTACTTC.

The chain is built from TRBV6-2 or TRBV6-3 and TRBJ1-5; a possible D gene is TRBD1 (5 bases). Trimming took off 0 bases at V and 9 bases at J, with 12 bases between the two ends. The CDR3 length is 14 residues. Germline values: CDR1 MNHEY, CDR2 SVGEGT. In DNA, the CDR3 is TGTGCCAGCAGTTACTCGGCAGGGCAGCTGCCCCAGCATTTT. It translates to CASSYSAGQLPQHF.

This clonotype was recorded at least ten times. The chain employs TRBV11-2 and TRBJ1-2; D is perhaps TRBD1 (6 bases). There are 14 residues in the CDR3. Germline V gene data show CDR1 as SGHAT and CDR2 as FQNNGV. The V and J ends lost 5 bases and 4 bases respectively, with 14 bases between them. CDR3 loop: CASSREQGPYGYTF. CDR3 DNA sequence: TGTGCCAGCAGCCGAGAACAGGGTCCCTATGGCTACACCTTC.

This clonotype has a count of ten or more. The rearrangement uses TRBV20-1 and TRBJ2-1; possibly TRBD1 for D (5 bases). Per the germline V gene, CDR1 is DFQATT and CDR2 is SNEGSKA (reference sequence). This CDR3 spans 12 amino acids. V lost 4 bases and J lost 3, with 7 bases in between. The CDR3 nucleotides are TGCAGTGCTATAGACAGCTACAATGAGCAGTTCTTC. It is translated as CSAIDSYNEQFF.

The chain links TRBV9 to TRBJ2-3; unclear D gene. V was pared by 2 bases and J by 0 bases, with 7 bases between. Germline CDR1 reads SGDLS; CDR2 reads YYNGEE. CDR3 length equals 14 residues. As DNA, the CDR3 is TGTGCCAGCAGCGTCCATGCTAGCACAGATACGCAGTATTTT. Protein sequence: CASSVHASTDTQYF.

The chain combines TRBV5-1 with TRBJ1-1; TRBD1 agrees at 7 bases. The CDR3 has 14 residues. V lost 6 bases to trimming and J lost 4 bases; unmatched junction nucleotides: 9. CDR1 SGHRS and CDR2 YFSETQ come from the germline V gene. CDR3 sequence (DNA): TGCGCCAGCACGCGCAGGGGGTATGGCACTGAAGCTTTCTTT. It translates to CASTRRGYGTEAFF.

The V and J genes are TRBV5-1 and TRBJ2-7; D is possibly TRBD1 (7 bases). The CDR3 is made up of 15 amino acids. Per germline, CDR1 SGHRS and CDR2 YFSETQ. Trimming removed 4 bases from V and 2 bases from J, with 16 bases in between. The CDR3 coding sequence is TGCGCCAGCAGCCCGGCGGGGACAGAGCCCTACGAGCAGTACTTC. Translating it yields CASSPAGTEPYEQYF.

This chain links TRBV5-6 with TRBJ2-2; D might be TRBD1 (6 bases). The CDR3 has 14 amino acids. The V and J ends lost 2 bases and 5 bases respectively, with 10 bases between them. Germline V CDR1 and CDR2: SGHDT, YYEEEE. This CDR3 reads CASSFRGLTGELFF. CDR3 nucleotides: TGTGCCAGCAGCTTCAGGGGCCTAACCGGGGAGCTGTTTTTT.

This clonotype has at least ten counts. The chain recombines TRBV9 with TRBJ2-3; D is possibly TRBD2 (6 bases). The germline V gene encodes CDR1 SGDLS and CDR2 YYNGEE. The CDR3 loop spans 16 amino acids. V was shortened by 1 base and J by 6 bases, with 18 bases between the two germline ends. The CDR3 is CASSVKSLFAGDTQYF. As DNA, the CDR3 is TGTGCCAGCAGCGTAAAGTCCCTCTTCGCGGGGGATACGCAGTATTTT.

Many counts were recorded for this clonotype. The J gene is TRBJ1-2, the V gene TRBV18; TRBD1 agrees at 7 bases. The germline CDR1 and CDR2 sequences are KGHSH and LQKENI. This CDR3 has 14 amino acids. The J segment lost 5 bases and the V segment lost 2 bases, leaving 5 bases of the junction unmatched. CDR3 protein: CASSPRDRPYGYTF. As DNA, the CDR3 is TGTGCCAGCTCACCAAGGGACAGACCTTATGGCTACACCTTC.

The table lists this clonotype with a count of one. It is likely a read error, because the conserved phenylalanine at the end of the CDR3 is missing. The chain couples TRBV4-1 to TRBJ1-1, with 7 positions matching TRBD1. The length of the CDR3 is 17 residues. The V gene's germline CDR1 is MGHRA and CDR2 YSYEKL. V lost 1 base, J lost 0 bases, and 8 bases stayed unmatched. The CDR3 sequence: CASSQGLRGPMNTEAFS. The CDR3 DNA is TGCGCCAGCAGCCAAGGGTTAAGGGGGCCCATGAACACTGAAGCTTTCTCT.

CDR3 DNA sequence: TGCGCCAGCAGCTTGCGCCAGTCAGGGGAGGACTCACCCCTCCACTTT. Translation: CASSLRQSGEDSPLHF. The chain couples TRBV5-1 to TRBJ1-6, with a weak D call TRBD1 (6 bases). Germline CDR1 is SGHRS and CDR2 is YFSETQ. CDR3 length: 16 amino acids. The germline V and J ends were trimmed by 1 base and 10 bases, with 18 bases remaining between them.

This clonotype was seen more than once but under ten times. The V gene is TRBV6-1, the J gene TRBJ1-2; 9 nucleotides match TRBD1. The germline V gene has CDR1 MNHNS and CDR2 SASEGT. Trimming removed 2 bases from V and 8 bases from J; junction bases left unmatched: 6. This CDR3 contains 14 residues. In DNA form, the CDR3 reads TGTGCCAGCAGTGAAACGGGGACAGGGTTAGGCTACACCTTC. It specifies CASSETGTGLGYTF.

The sample holds many counts of this clonotype. V gene TRBV7-6 combines with J gene TRBJ2-3; TRBD2 agrees at 8 bases. The V segment lost 2 bases and the J segment 15 bases; nucleotides outside the gene matches: 10. The CDR3 covers 13 residues. Germline V lookup: CDR1 SGHVS, CDR2 FNYEAQ. Here the CDR3 DNA reads TGTGCCAGCAGCTTAAGTGAGAGTAGCGGGGTATATTTT. Translated, it gives CASSLSESSGVYF.

This sequence joins TRBV9 and TRBJ2-6, with a possible D match to TRBD2 (5 bases). V was cut by 6 bases and J by 2 bases, with 12 bases left in between. Germline CDR1 SGDLS, CDR2 YYNGEE. The CDR3 is made up of 15 amino acids. CDR3 sequence reads: CASTEGIPGANVLTF. The CDR3 DNA follows: TGTGCCAGCACCGAGGGCATCCCTGGGGCCAACGTCCTGACTTTC.

This clonotype was seen only a few times. One end of the junction fails to match germline, which may point to a read error. The chain has TRBV5-1 and TRBJ2-2; possible D gene TRBD2, 5 bases. The germline V gene has CDR1 SGHRS and CDR2 YFSETQ. There are 13 residues in the CDR3. In DNA form, the CDR3 reads TGCGCCAGCAGCCCGGAGGTCACCGGGGAGCTGCTTTTT. This codes for CASSPEVTGELLF.

This clonotype was detected ten times or more. J is TRBJ2-5 and V is TRBV3-1; D is unclear. The ends were cut back, 3 bases at V and 5 bases at J, with 10 bases in the middle. This CDR3 region has 13 residues. The germline V gene encodes CDR1 LGHDT and CDR2 YNNKEL (reference sequence). The CDR3 DNA sequence: TGTGCCAGCAGCCAGGGCCTAATGGAGACCCAGTACTTC. Its translation is CASSQGLMETQYF.

The CDR3: CSAIAGVNTGELFF. CDR3 in DNA: TGCAGTGCTATAGCGGGGGTTAACACCGGGGAGCTGTTTTTT. V gene TRBV20-1 combines with J gene TRBJ2-2; 9 positions match TRBD2. The CDR3 is 14 residues long. Germline values: CDR1 DFQATT, CDR2 SNEGSKA (reference sequence). V dropped 4 bases and J dropped 2; count of bases not matched to a gene: 2.

This clonotype was recorded at least ten times. The genes are TRBV7-9 and TRBJ2-7; D remains unclear. V shed 4 bases and J shed 0 bases, with 10 bases lying between them. This CDR3 is built from 14 residues. CDR1 SEHNR and CDR2 FQNEAQ come from the germline V gene (reference sequence). CDR3 loop: CASSYGVSSYEQYF. The CDR3 DNA sequence: TGTGCCAGCAGCTATGGGGTGTCCTCCTACGAGCAGTACTTC.

The rearrangement uses TRBV4-1 and TRBJ1-2; D call uncertain. The germline V gene has CDR1 MGHRA and CDR2 YSYEKL. The CDR3 sequence is 15 residues long. The ends were cut back, 0 bases at V and 5 bases at J, with 13 bases in the middle. The CDR3, as DNA: TGCGCCAGCAGCCAAGATGTAAAAACAGTGTATGGCTACACCTTC. It translates to CASSQDVKTVYGYTF.

This clonotype showed up many times. The chain is built from TRBV7-9 and TRBJ2-3, with 7 bases aligning to TRBD1. CDR3 length: 13 amino acids. J was trimmed by 2 bases and V by 7 bases; bases with no gene match: 3. From germline, CDR1 is SEHNR and CDR2 FQNEAQ (reference sequence). In DNA, the CDR3 is TGTGCCAGCATTCAGGGGGTCACAGATACGCAGTATTTT. Translated, it gives CASIQGVTDTQYF.